This T cell receptor (beta chain) was sequenced for a study of human T cells and chemical hapten exposure. Study in general: A roughly 2 cm by roughly 2 cm inner upper arm patch received 2% DPC for sensitization. On the upper back, patch tests were applied with 0.01% DPC and read at 6 days.

This clonotype has a handful of counts. MiXCR, applied by TCRdb to the RACE reads, yields one record per CDR3 protein. The sample carries 85,000 to 100,000 distinct CDR3 sequences, less than 35% recorded once. The time point is: patch test 3, about 24 weeks after DPC sensitization. Noted treatment: therapeutic diphenylcyclopropenone sensitization with weekly scalp DPC. The sequence was obtained from a man aged 40-55 years with alopecia areata. Some clones in this sample may be carry-over from other donors' samples. The sample consisted of whole blood, taken in connection with sensitization to the hapten diphenylcyclopropenone (DPC).

DNA of the CDR3: TGTGCCAGCAGTTACTCGGGGACAGGGCCCTACGAGCAGTACTTC. This sequence encodes CASSYSGTGPYEQYF. The chain couples TRBV6-5 to TRBJ2-7, with TRBD1 matching 9 bases. The V gene's germline CDR1 is MNHEY and CDR2 SVGAGI. With 0 bases clipped from V and 2 bases from J, the junction kept 2 bases outside the gene matches. The CDR3 sequence is 15 residues long.